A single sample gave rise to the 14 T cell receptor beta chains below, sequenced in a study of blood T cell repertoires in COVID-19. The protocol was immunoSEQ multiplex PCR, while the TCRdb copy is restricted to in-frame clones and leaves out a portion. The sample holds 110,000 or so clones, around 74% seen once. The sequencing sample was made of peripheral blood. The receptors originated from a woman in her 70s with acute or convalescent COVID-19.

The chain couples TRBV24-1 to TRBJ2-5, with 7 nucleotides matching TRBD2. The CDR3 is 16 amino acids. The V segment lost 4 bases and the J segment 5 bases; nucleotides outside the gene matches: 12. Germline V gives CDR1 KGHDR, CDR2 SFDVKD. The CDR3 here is CATSDPMGAGTETQYF. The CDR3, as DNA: TGTGCCACCAGTGACCCTATGGGAGCGGGGACCGAGACCCAGTACTTC.

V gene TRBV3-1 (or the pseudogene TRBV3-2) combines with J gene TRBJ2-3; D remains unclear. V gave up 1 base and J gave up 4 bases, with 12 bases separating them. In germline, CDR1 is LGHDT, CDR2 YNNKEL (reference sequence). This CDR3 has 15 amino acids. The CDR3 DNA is TGTGCCAGCAGCCAAGTCCCAGGTGGCGCAGATACGCAGTATTTT. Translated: CASSQVPGGADTQYF.

This chain's CDR3 is CATTPDRLLGGYTF. The DNA of the CDR3 is TGTGCCACCACCCCGGACAGGCTCCTCGGGGGCTACACCTTC. The chain carries TRBV27 and TRBJ1-2; 7 nucleotides align to TRBD1. The CDR3 contains 14 residues. Germline loops: CDR1 MNHEY, CDR2 SMNVEV (reference sequence). With 10 bases clipped from V and 8 bases from J, the junction kept 16 bases outside the gene matches.

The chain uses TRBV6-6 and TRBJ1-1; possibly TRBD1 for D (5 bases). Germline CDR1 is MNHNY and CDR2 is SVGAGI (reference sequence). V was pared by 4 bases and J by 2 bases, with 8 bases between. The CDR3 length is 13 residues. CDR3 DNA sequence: TGTGCCAGCAGTTTGGGGGGTAACACTGAAGCTTTCTTT. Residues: CASSLGGNTEAFF.

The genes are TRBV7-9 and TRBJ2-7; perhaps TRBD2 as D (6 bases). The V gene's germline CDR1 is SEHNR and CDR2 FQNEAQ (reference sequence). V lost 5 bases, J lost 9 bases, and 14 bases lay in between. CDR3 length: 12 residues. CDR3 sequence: CASSLGGARQYF. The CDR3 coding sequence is TGTGCCAGCAGCCTGGGAGGTGCTAGGCAGTACTTC.

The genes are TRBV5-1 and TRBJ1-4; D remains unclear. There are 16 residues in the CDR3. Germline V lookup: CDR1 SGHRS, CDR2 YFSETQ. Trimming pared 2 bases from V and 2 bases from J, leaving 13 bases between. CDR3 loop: CASSLSRGNTNEKLFF. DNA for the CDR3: TGCGCCAGCAGCTTAAGTCGAGGGAACACTAATGAAAAACTGTTTTTT.

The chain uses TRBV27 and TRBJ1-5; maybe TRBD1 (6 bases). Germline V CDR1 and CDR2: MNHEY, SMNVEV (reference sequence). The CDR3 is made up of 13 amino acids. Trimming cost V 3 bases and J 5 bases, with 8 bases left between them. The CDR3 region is CASSFDRYQPQHF. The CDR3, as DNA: TGTGCCAGCAGTTTCGACAGGTATCAGCCCCAGCATTTT.

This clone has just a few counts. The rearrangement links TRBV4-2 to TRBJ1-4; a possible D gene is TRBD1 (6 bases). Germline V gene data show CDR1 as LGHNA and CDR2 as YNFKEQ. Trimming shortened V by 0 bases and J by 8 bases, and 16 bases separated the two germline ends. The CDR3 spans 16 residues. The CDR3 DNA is TGTGCCAGCAGCCAAGAAATCGGGGGGGCTGGGGAAAAACTGTTTTTT. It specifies CASSQEIGGAGEKLFF.

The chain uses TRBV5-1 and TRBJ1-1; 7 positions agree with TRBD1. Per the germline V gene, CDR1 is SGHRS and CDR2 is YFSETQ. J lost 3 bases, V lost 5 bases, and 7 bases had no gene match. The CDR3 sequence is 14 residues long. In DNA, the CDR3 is TGCGCCAGCAGAACCGGACAGGTGGACACTGAAGCTTTCTTT. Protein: CASRTGQVDTEAFF.

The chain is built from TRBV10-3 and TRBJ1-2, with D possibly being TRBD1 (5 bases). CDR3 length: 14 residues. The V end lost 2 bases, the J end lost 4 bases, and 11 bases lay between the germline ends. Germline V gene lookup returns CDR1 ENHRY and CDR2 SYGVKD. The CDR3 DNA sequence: TGTGCCATCAGTGAGCAGGGCCTAGGCTATGGCTACACCTTC. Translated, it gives CAISEQGLGYGYTF.

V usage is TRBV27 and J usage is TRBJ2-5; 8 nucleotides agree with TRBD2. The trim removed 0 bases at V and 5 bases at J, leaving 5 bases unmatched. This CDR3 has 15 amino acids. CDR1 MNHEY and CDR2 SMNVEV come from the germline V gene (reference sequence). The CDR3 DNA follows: TGTGCCAGCAGTTTATCCGGGGGGGCCTGGGAGACCCAGTACTTC. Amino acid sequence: CASSLSGGAWETQYF.

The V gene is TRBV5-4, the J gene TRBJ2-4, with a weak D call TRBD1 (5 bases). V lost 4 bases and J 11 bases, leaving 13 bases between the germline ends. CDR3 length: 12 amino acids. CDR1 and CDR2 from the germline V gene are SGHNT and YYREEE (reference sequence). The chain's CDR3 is CASSPDRRFQYF. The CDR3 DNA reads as TGTGCCAGCAGCCCAGACAGACGGTTTCAGTACTTC.

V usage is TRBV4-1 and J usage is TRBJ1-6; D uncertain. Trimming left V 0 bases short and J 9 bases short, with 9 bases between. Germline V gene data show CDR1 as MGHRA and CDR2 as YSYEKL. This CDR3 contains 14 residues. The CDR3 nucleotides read TGCGCCAGCAGCCAAGACCCCTCGTTTTCACCCCTCCACTTT. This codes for CASSQDPSFSPLHF.

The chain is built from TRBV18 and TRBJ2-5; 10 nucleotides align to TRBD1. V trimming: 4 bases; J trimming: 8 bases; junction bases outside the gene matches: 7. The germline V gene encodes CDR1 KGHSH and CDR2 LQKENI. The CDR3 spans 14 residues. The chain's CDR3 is CASSLKRDRGTQYF. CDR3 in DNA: TGTGCCAGCTCACTAAAACGGGACAGGGGTACCCAGTACTTC.